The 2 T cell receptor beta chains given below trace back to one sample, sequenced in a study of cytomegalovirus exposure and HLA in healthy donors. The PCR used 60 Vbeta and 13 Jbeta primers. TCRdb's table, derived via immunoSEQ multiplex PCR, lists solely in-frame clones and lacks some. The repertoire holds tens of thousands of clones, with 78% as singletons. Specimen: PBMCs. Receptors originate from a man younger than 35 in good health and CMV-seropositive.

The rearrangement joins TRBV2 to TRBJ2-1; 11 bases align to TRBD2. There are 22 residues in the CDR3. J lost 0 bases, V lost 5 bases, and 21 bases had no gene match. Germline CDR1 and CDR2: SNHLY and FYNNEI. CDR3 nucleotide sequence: TGTGCCAGCAGTTACCTCGCCCCGGGGACTAGCGGAACAACGAGCTCCTACAATGAGCAGTTCTTC. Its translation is CASSYLAPGTSGTTSSYNEQFF.

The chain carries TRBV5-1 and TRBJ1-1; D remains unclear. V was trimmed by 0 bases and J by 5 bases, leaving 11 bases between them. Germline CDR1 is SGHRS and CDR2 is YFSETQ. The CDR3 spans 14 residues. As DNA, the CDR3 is TGCGCCAGCAGCTTGGCGGAAGGGAGGACTGAAGCTTTCTTT. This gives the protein CASSLAEGRTEAFF.